This is a list of T cell receptor beta chains from one sample in a study of cytomegalovirus exposure and HLA in healthy donors. TCRdb's copy holds only in-frame clones and misses some; the assay was immunoSEQ multiplex PCR. The table includes 89,000 or so clones, 80% to 90% detected once. Sequenced sample: PBMCs. These receptor sequences come from a woman aged 18-35 years in good health and CMV-seropositive. The CDR3 runs from the conserved cysteine through the conserved F or W. Each record gives: V gene, CDR3 protein.

TRBV5-1 CASRYTDTQYF
TRBV2 CASSEASGTPLYNEQFF
TRBV4-1 CASSQKGLLPNGYTF
TRBV2 CASKDRKNTGELFF
TRBV12-5 CASGLVLGQQETQYF
TRBV5-4 CASSFTRQGTYEQYF
TRBV2 CASSEEDFLPHYGYTF
TRBV2 CASRVNSGEAQFF
TRBV4-1 CASSQVRTGGRYQETQYF
TRBV19 CASSIVAQGYGYTF
TRBV7-8 CASSFTSGRSRYEQYF